The 17 T cell receptor beta chains reported below all come from one sample, sequenced in a study of radiation and T cells in renal cell carcinoma. Produced via immunoSEQ multiplex PCR; TCRdb's table is partial and in-frame only. The sample records tens of thousands of clones, over 65% being singletons. Time point described: blood 4 weeks post-SBRT, at nephrectomy. Treatment given: 15 Gy SBRT to primary tumor, nephrectomy 4 weeks later. The specimen comprised blood, sampled from a patient whose treatment included radiotherapy and nephrectomy. These receptors all come from a man aged 55 to 69 with renal cell carcinoma.

The J gene is TRBJ2-3, the V gene TRBV11-2; tentatively, D is TRBD1 (5 bases). The CDR3 consists of 13 residues. V lost 5 bases and J lost 4, with 10 bases in between. Germline CDR1 and CDR2: SGHAT and FQNNGV. Here the CDR3 DNA reads TGTGCCAGCAGCAGGCAGGGCCCAGATACGCAGTATTTT. Protein: CASSRQGPDTQYF. The complete variable domain, with remaining parts taken from reference TRBV11-2 and TRBJ2-3, reads EAGVAQSPRYKIIEKRQSVAFWCNPISGHATLYWYQQILGQGPKLLIQFQNNGVVDDSQLPKDRFSAERLKGVDSTLKIQPAKLEDSAVYLCASSRQGPDTQYFGPGTRLTVL.

The rearrangement joins TRBV10-3 to TRBJ1-2, with a possible D match to TRBD1 (5 bases). Trimming cost V 2 bases and J 0 bases, with 10 bases left between them. The CDR3 spans 15 residues. CDR1 and CDR2 (germline): ENHRY, SYGVKD. The CDR3 loop is CAISEDSSSNYGYTF. In DNA, the CDR3 is TGTGCCATCAGTGAGGACAGTTCTTCTAACTATGGCTACACCTTC.

V usage is TRBV6-5 and J usage is TRBJ1-4; D is uncertain. The CDR3 covers 14 residues. CDR1 and CDR2 (germline): MNHEY, SVGAGI. V shed 6 bases and J shed 0 bases, with 8 bases lying between them. In DNA form, the CDR3 reads TGTGCCAGCAGCCACTATGCAACTAATGAAAAACTGTTTTTT. Amino acids: CASSHYATNEKLFF.

The chain uses TRBV6-5 and TRBJ1-1, with a possible D match to TRBD1 (6 bases). From germline, CDR1 is MNHEY and CDR2 SVGAGI. CDR3 size: 14 residues. V was shortened by 4 bases and J by 3 bases, with 12 bases between the two germline ends. CDR3 loop: CASSSQGWDTEAFF. CDR3 bases: TGTGCCAGCAGTTCACAGGGATGGGACACTGAAGCTTTCTTT.

This clone was observed a handful of times. The chain couples TRBV9 to TRBJ2-5; 7 nucleotides line up with TRBD2. This CDR3 has 13 amino acids. The V gene's germline CDR1 is SGDLS and CDR2 YYNGEE. After removal of 5 bases from V and 3 bases from J, the junction contained 4 bases not matched to a gene. CDR3 sequence: CASSPLAEETQYF. The CDR3 DNA reads as TGTGCCAGCAGTCCCCTAGCGGAAGAGACCCAGTACTTC.

CDR3 sequence reads: CASSEGHAPTGNTIYF. CDR3 coding DNA: TGTGCCAGTAGTGAAGGACACGCTCCCACTGGAAACACCATATATTTT. This chain connects TRBV19 to TRBJ1-3, with D possibly matching TRBD1 (5 bases). This CDR3 has 16 amino acids. V lost 5 bases to trimming and J lost 2 bases, with 16 bases between them. Germline CDR1 LNHDA, CDR2 SQIVND (reference sequence).

This clone was observed a handful of times. The J gene is TRBJ1-4, the V gene TRBV4-3; TRBD1 aligns across 7 bases. The V segment lost 5 bases and the J segment 0 bases; nucleotides outside the gene matches: 9. This CDR3 is built from 17 residues. Looked up from germline, CDR1 is LGHNA and CDR2 is YSLEER. The CDR3 sequence is CASSNPGGFATNEKLFF. The DNA of the CDR3 is TGCGCCAGCAGCAATCCAGGGGGATTCGCAACTAATGAAAAACTGTTTTTT.

This clone is deemed medium-sized (0.01 to 0.1%). The gene calls are TRBV5-1 and TRBJ1-1, with D uncertain. The ends were cut back, 3 bases at V and 0 bases at J, with 6 bases in the middle. Looked up from germline, CDR1 is SGHRS and CDR2 is YFSETQ. The CDR3 runs to 13 residues. The CDR3 loop reads CASSWGVNTEAFF. CDR3 bases: TGCGCCAGCAGCTGGGGAGTGAACACTGAAGCTTTCTTT.

The chain has TRBV29-1 and TRBJ2-2; 10 bases map to TRBD2. The CDR3 is 17 amino acids. Per germline, CDR1 SQVTM and CDR2 ANQGSEA. The V segment lost 7 bases and the J segment 4 bases; nucleotides outside the gene matches: 15. The CDR3, as DNA: TGCAGCGCCACAGGGCTAGCGGGAGAAATAGGCACCGGGGAGCTGTTTTTT. It yields the protein CSATGLAGEIGTGELFF.

This clone was seen once. The chain combines TRBV27 with TRBJ2-7; perhaps TRBD2 as D (5 bases). Trimming took 5 bases from V and 10 from J, leaving 21 bases between them. The germline CDR1 and CDR2 sequences are MNHEY and SMNVEV (reference sequence). CDR3 length equals 14 residues. DNA of the CDR3: TGTGCCAGCAGTCCCGGCGGGTCGTCTACGAGTCAGTACGTC. It is translated as CASSPGGSSTSQYV.

The chain employs TRBV5-1 and TRBJ2-1; D may be TRBD1 (6 bases). The CDR3 has 12 amino acids. V lost 0 bases and J lost 11, with 9 bases in between. Germline CDR1 SGHRS, CDR2 YFSETQ. The CDR3 nucleotides are TGCGCCAGCAGCTTGGACAGGGTAAAGCAGTTCTTC. Translation gives CASSLDRVKQFF.

The chain uses TRBV5-4 and TRBJ2-7; perhaps D is TRBD1 or TRBD2 (5 bases each). The germline gives CDR1 SGHNT, CDR2 YYREEE (reference sequence). V was trimmed by 4 bases and J by 2 bases, leaving 13 bases between them. CDR3 size: 14 residues. The CDR3 DNA reads TGTGCCAGCAGCCTCGGGACGGCCCCCTACGAGCAGTACTTC. Translation: CASSLGTAPYEQYF.

CDR3: CASGTGPLPYEQYV. The CDR3 DNA sequence: TGTGCTAGTGGTACAGGACCCCTTCCCTACGAGCAGTACGTC. The chain carries TRBV12-5 and TRBJ2-7, with D possibly being TRBD1 (5 bases). Germline-derived CDR1 and CDR2 are LGHNT and FRNRAP. CDR3 size: 14 residues. The V gene lost 5 bases and the J gene lost 2 bases, with 13 bases spanning the gap.

The chain links TRBV2 to TRBJ2-5; 7 nucleotides agree with TRBD2. Per the germline V gene, CDR1 is SNHLY and CDR2 is FYNNEI. This CDR3 region has 14 residues. The V and J ends lost 6 bases and 5 bases, in that order; junction bases with no gene match: 9. The chain's CDR3 is CASSVGLVGETQYF. CDR3 nucleotides: TGTGCCAGCAGCGTCGGACTAGTTGGCGAGACCCAGTACTTC.

The chain has TRBV10-1 and TRBJ2-3, with 7 bases matching TRBD1. J lost 2 bases, V lost 6 bases, and 5 bases had no gene match. The CDR3 runs to 14 residues. Germline V gene sequence: CDR1 WNHNN, CDR2 SYGVQD (reference sequence). The CDR3 spells CASSPDRVTDTQYF. CDR3 nucleotides: TGCGCCAGCAGCCCCGACAGGGTCACAGATACGCAGTATTTT.

This clone was seen a handful of times. J is TRBJ1-1 and V is TRBV7-9; D is unresolved. The CDR3 totals 13 residues. The V gene's germline CDR1 is SEHNR and CDR2 FQNEAQ (reference sequence). The ends were cut back, 0 bases at V and 2 bases at J, with 4 bases in the middle. CDR3 protein: CASSLAQNTEAFF. CDR3 nucleotides: TGTGCCAGCAGCTTAGCCCAAAACACTGAAGCTTTCTTT.

V is TRBV14 and J is TRBJ1-4; D remains ambiguous. V gave up 3 bases and J gave up 6 bases, with 11 bases separating them. The CDR3 spans 14 residues. The V gene's germline CDR1 is SGHDN and CDR2 FVKESK. DNA for the CDR3: TGTGCCAGCAGCCAGGGTACCAGAGATGAAAAACTGTTTTTT. It translates to CASSQGTRDEKLFF.